What follows is one T cell receptor beta chain and its context. The CDR3 is 14 residues long. Deletions cut 5 bases from V and 0 bases from J, with 5 bases between. CDR1 is SGHTA, CDR2 FQGTGA, per germline. This entry belongs to a study of blood T cell repertoires in COVID-19. On the study more broadly: Researchers got acute and convalescent COVID-19 samples from the United States, Italy and Spain.

Original data processing: Nucleated cell number was recorded as an estimate derived from reference gene primer amplification. Using immunoSEQ multiplex PCR, the repertoire was profiled, and TCRdb retains in-frame clones only, with some absent. V and J calls and clone size are those listed in that table; D and trimming were worked out from the DNA. The sample contains over 200,000 clones, 80% to 95% of which appear only once. This chain joins TRBV7-3 and TRBJ2-6; no clear D gene. The sequenced sample was peripheral blood. The clonotype was recovered from a person under 35 with COVID-19, enrolled during active disease. CDR3 region: CASSISSGANVLTF. DNA of the CDR3: TGTGCCAGCAGCATATCCTCTGGGGCCAACGTCCTGACTTTC.